A single sample gave rise to the 18 T cell receptor beta chains below, sequenced in a study of blood T cell repertoires in COVID-19. TCRdb keeps only in-frame clones here, not all; method: immunoSEQ multiplex PCR. The sample lists around 230,000 clones; approximately 82% were seen once. The sequenced material came from peripheral blood. The source of these receptors is a woman in her 70s with active or convalescent COVID-19.

The chain couples TRBV15 to TRBJ2-5, with TRBD2 identical over 8 bases. Trimming cost V 5 bases and J 5 bases; bases outside gene matches: 10. Per germline, CDR1 LNHNV and CDR2 YYDKDF (reference sequence). The length of the CDR3 is 15 residues. CDR3 in DNA: TGTGCCACCAGCTTCGCGGGGGGACTGGGGGAGACCCAGTACTTC. Amino acid sequence: CATSFAGGLGETQYF.

V is TRBV18 and J is TRBJ2-2; TRBD1 might be the D (6 bases). CDR1 and CDR2 from the germline V gene are KGHSH and LQKENI. Trimming cost V 1 base and J 0 bases, with 12 bases left between them. This CDR3 spans 17 amino acids. The CDR3 region is CASSPRTAGANTGELFF. In nucleotides, the CDR3 is TGTGCCAGCTCACCACGGACAGCCGGCGCGAACACCGGGGAGCTGTTTTTT.

The chain couples TRBV27 to TRBJ2-3, with TRBD1 as a possible D gene (5 bases). CDR3 length equals 16 residues. Looked up from germline, CDR1 is MNHEY and CDR2 is SMNVEV (reference sequence). Trimming pared 2 bases from V and 3 bases from J, leaving 15 bases between. For the CDR3, the DNA is TGTGCCAGCAGTTTAGGGCCAGGGATGAGAACAGATACGCAGTATTTT. As protein: CASSLGPGMRTDTQYF.

The rearrangement links TRBV30 to TRBJ1-1; D remains unclear. Germline lookup yields CDR1 GTSNPN and CDR2 SVGIG (reference sequence). CDR3 length: 12 amino acids. Trimming shortened V by 3 bases and J by 5 bases, and 10 bases separated the two germline ends. The CDR3 reads CAWRFRGTEAFF. CDR3 DNA sequence: TGTGCCTGGAGATTTCGGGGAACTGAAGCTTTCTTT.

The rearrangement joins TRBV19 to TRBJ1-1; D possibly corresponds to TRBD1 (6 bases). CDR3 size: 13 residues. V lost 5 bases, J lost 8 bases, and 15 bases lay in between. CDR1 and CDR2 from the germline V gene are LNHDA and SQIVND (reference sequence). The CDR3 DNA sequence: TGTGCCAGTAGTCCCACAGACAGGACCGAAGCTTTCTTT. Protein: CASSPTDRTEAFF. Combining the CDR3 with reference TRBV19 and TRBJ1-1 gives the whole variable domain DGGITQSPKYLFRKEGQNVTLSCEQNLNHDAMYWYRQDPGQGLRLIYYSQIVNDFQKGDIAEGYSVSREKKESFPLTVTSAQKNPTAFYLCASSPTDRTEAFFGQGTRLTVV.

This chain connects TRBV15 to TRBJ2-7; D may be TRBD1 (6 bases). The CDR3 is 15 residues long. The germline V and J ends were trimmed by 0 bases and 3 bases, with 12 bases remaining between them. Germline V CDR1 and CDR2: LNHNV, YYDKDF (reference sequence). This CDR3 reads CATSRDKQGHYEQYF. DNA of the CDR3: TGTGCCACCAGCAGAGATAAACAGGGCCACTACGAGCAGTACTTC.

This clone was observed once. The genes are TRBV3-1 (or the pseudogene TRBV3-2) and TRBJ2-7; weak D call: TRBD2 (6 bases). This CDR3 is built from 12 residues. V lost 4 bases to trimming and J lost 7 bases, with 11 bases between them. Looked up from germline, CDR1 is LGHDT and CDR2 is YNNKEL (reference sequence). CDR3 region: CASSPRGREQYF. The DNA for the CDR3 is TGTGCCAGCAGCCCCCGGGGGAGGGAGCAGTACTTC.

The chain recombines TRBV3-1 (or the pseudogene TRBV3-2) with TRBJ2-3; 8 bases are shared with TRBD2. J lost 5 bases, V lost 6 bases, and 10 bases had no gene match. In germline, CDR1 is LGHDT, CDR2 YNNKEL (reference sequence). This CDR3 spans 15 amino acids. The DNA of the CDR3 is TGTGCCAGCAGTGTGACTAGCGTTGGAGGAGATACGCAGTATTTT. This translates into CASSVTSVGGDTQYF.

This clone was recorded once. The genes are TRBV5-1 and TRBJ1-2; TRBD1 matches at 9 bases. With 4 bases clipped from V and 4 bases from J, the junction kept 8 bases outside the gene matches. This CDR3 contains 15 residues. CDR1 and CDR2 (germline): SGHRS, YFSETQ. The CDR3 region is CASSTATGGSYGYTF. CDR3 DNA: TGCGCCAGCAGCACGGCGACAGGGGGAAGCTATGGCTACACCTTC.

The chain is built from TRBV9 and TRBJ2-3; D gene uncertain. Germline V gene lookup returns CDR1 SGDLS and CDR2 YYNGEE. The CDR3 loop spans 16 amino acids. Deletions cut 0 bases from V and 5 bases from J, with 16 bases between. The chain's CDR3 is CASSVGGFGLVDTQYF. The DNA of the CDR3 is TGTGCCAGCAGCGTAGGAGGCTTCGGTTTAGTAGATACGCAGTATTTT.

The chain employs TRBV9 and TRBJ1-6; TRBD1 might be the D (5 bases). Per germline, CDR1 SGDLS and CDR2 YYNGEE. The CDR3 is 17 amino acids. Trimming removed 0 bases at V and 5 bases at J, with 15 bases between. DNA for the CDR3: TGTGCCAGCAGCGTAGACCCGGGGGGGAAGAATAATTCACCCCTCCACTTT. This gives the protein CASSVDPGGKNNSPLHF.

The CDR3 region is CAWSAGTGGGYTF. Written as DNA, the CDR3 is TGTGCCTGGAGTGCCGGGACAGGGGGCGGCTACACCTTC. V gene TRBV30 combines with J gene TRBJ1-2; TRBD1 agrees at 12 bases. J lost 8 bases, V lost 1 base, and 2 bases had no gene match. The CDR3 extends over 13 amino acids. Germline V lookup: CDR1 GTSNPN, CDR2 SVGIG (reference sequence).

The chain joins TRBV9 to TRBJ1-1; D gene ambiguous. CDR3 size: 11 residues. Trimming took 7 bases from V and 11 from J, leaving 15 bases between them. Germline CDR1 and CDR2: SGDLS and YYNGEE. The DNA of the CDR3 is TGTGCCAGCGGGAGGGATAGTGTGGCTTTCTTT. Its protein product is CASGRDSVAFF. Full variable domain (missing parts from reference TRBV9 and TRBJ1-1): DSGVTQTPKHLITATGQRVTLRCSPRSGDLSVYWYQQSLDQGLQFLIQYYNGEERAKGNILERFSAQQFPDLHSELNLSSLELGDSALYFCASGRDSVAFFGQGTRLTVV.

This chain joins TRBV2 and TRBJ2-3, with 7 bases that match TRBD2. Germline CDR1 is SNHLY and CDR2 is FYNNEI. Germline trimming cut 7 bases from V and 1 base from J; bases unmatched to any gene: 11. The CDR3 length is 16 residues. CDR3 DNA sequence: TGTGCCAGCACGGGGCTGGCGGGAGTTGGCACAGATACGCAGTATTTT. This encodes CASTGLAGVGTDTQYF. The full variable domain, rest sourced from reference TRBV2 and TRBJ2-3, is EPEVTQTPSHQVTQMGQEVILRCVPISNHLYFYWYRQILGQKVEFLVSFYNNEISEKSEIFDDQFSVERPDGSNFTLKIRSTKLEDSAMYFCASTGLAGVGTDTQYFGPGTRLTVL.

In DNA form, the CDR3 reads TGCGCCAGCAGCGAGGCAGCGGGAGAGGCCCACAATGAGCAGTTCTTC. Translating it yields CASSEAAGEAHNEQFF. V is TRBV5-1 and J is TRBJ2-1; 8 bases are shared with TRBD2. The trim removed 4 bases at V and 5 bases at J, leaving 11 bases unmatched. Germline CDR1 SGHRS, CDR2 YFSETQ. CDR3 size: 16 residues.

The chain combines TRBV30 with TRBJ1-2; TRBD1 matches 8 bases. Germline V gives CDR1 GTSNPN, CDR2 SVGIG (reference sequence). CDR3 length: 15 residues. Losses at the gene ends were 3 bases for V and 4 bases for J; bases not matched to a gene: 10. The CDR3: CAWSRQGKLGYGYTF. CDR3 bases: TGTGCCTGGAGCAGACAGGGGAAGCTGGGCTATGGCTACACCTTC.

The chain combines TRBV13 with TRBJ2-7; D possibly corresponds to TRBD1 (5 bases). The CDR3 runs to 15 residues. Germline V CDR1 and CDR2: PRHDT, FYEKMQ (reference sequence). V shed 6 bases and J shed 0 bases, with 15 bases lying between them. The CDR3 loop reads CASSRRGPLSYEQYF. The CDR3 DNA sequence: TGTGCCAGCAGTCGTAGGGGCCCCCTCTCCTACGAGCAGTACTTC.

The chain links TRBV6-5 to TRBJ1-5; 7 bases map to TRBD1. The ends lost 0 bases at V and 7 bases at J; junction bases unmatched: 6. CDR1 and CDR2 (germline): MNHEY, SVGAGI. The CDR3 loop spans 15 amino acids. The CDR3 loop reads CASSYSAQGRQPQHF. The CDR3, as DNA: TGTGCCAGCAGTTACTCGGCACAGGGGAGACAGCCCCAGCATTTT.